Detailed here is one T cell receptor beta chain. From germline, CDR1 is SGHDN and CDR2 FVKESK. The CDR3 has 13 residues. Deletions cut 1 base from V and 7 bases from J, with 9 bases between. This sample is drawn from a study of response to subunit inactivated influenza vaccine. One entry per CDR3 protein, called by TCRdb with MiXCR from the RT-PCR reads. The sample includes more than 700,000 distinct CDR3 sequences, about 20% of them seen just once. The rearrangement joins TRBV14 to TRBJ2-3; no clear D gene. Sequencing used PBMCs from blood, obtained around 5 days after vaccination. The clonotype comes from a man aged 45-65 years who received an inactivated influenza vaccine. CDR3 nucleotides: TGTGCCAGCAGCCAAGGACCTCCCTATACGCAGTATTTT. Its protein is CASSQGPPYTQYF.